The 30 T cell receptor beta chains given below trace back to one sample, sequenced in a study of blood T cells in healthy people across ages. Primers used in a second PCR of about 6 to 12 cycles were a sample-barcoded 5' primer and a J-beta primer mix. Via MiXCR, TCRdb re-called the 5' RACE reads, giving one row per CDR3 protein. In the table there are some 1.4 million distinct CDR3 sequences, roughly 45% of which are singletons. The sample comprised blood. The receptors were gathered from a woman aged 18 to 35 in good health.

The genes are TRBV3-1 and TRBJ1-3; D is uncertain. Germline V gene sequence: CDR1 LGHDT, CDR2 YNNKEL (reference sequence). The CDR3 is 15 amino acids. Between the trimmed V and J ends, which lost 1 base and 3 bases, there was a span of 10 bases. CDR3 protein: CASSQVEGRGNTIYF. Written as DNA, the CDR3 is TGTGCCAGCAGCCAAGTAGAGGGTCGTGGAAACACCATATATTTT.

This clonotype occurred a few times. The chain has TRBV12-3 or TRBV12-4 and TRBJ2-7; TRBD1 matches 9 bases. This CDR3 spans 16 amino acids. V dropped 7 bases and J dropped 0; count of bases not matched to a gene: 10. This CDR3 is CASTPGSGQGSYEQYF. CDR3 DNA: TGTGCCAGCACCCCTGGGTCGGGACAGGGCTCCTACGAGCAGTACTTC.

This clonotype was picked up a small number of times. The V call is TRBV29-1, the J call TRBJ2-4, with a tentative D call TRBD2 (6 bases). Germline V CDR1 and CDR2: SQVTM, ANQGSEA. This CDR3 contains 13 residues. V lost 2 bases and J 3 bases, leaving 8 bases between the germline ends. This CDR3 reads CSVEWGLKNIQYF. The CDR3 region has the DNA TGCAGCGTTGAATGGGGACTCAAAAACATTCAGTACTTC.

About this clonotype: At one end the junction does not follow the germline gene, possibly because of a read error. The rearrangement joins TRBV20-1 to TRBJ2-5; possibly TRBD1 or TRBD2 for D (6 bases each). Germline CDR1 and CDR2: DFQATT and SNEGSKA (reference sequence). The CDR3 runs 12 residues. The CDR3 region is CGARGDLGTQYF. CDR3 sequence (DNA): TGCGGTGCTAGGGGGGACCTCGGGACCCAGTACTTC.

The rearrangement links TRBV19 to TRBJ1-1; D gene ambiguous. Trimming removed 5 bases from V and 1 base from J, with 14 bases in between. CDR1 LNHDA and CDR2 SQIVND come from the germline V gene (reference sequence). The CDR3 length is 15 residues. DNA of the CDR3: TGTGCCAGTAGTCGACCCGGGCAGACGAACACTGAAGCTTTCTTT. Protein product: CASSRPGQTNTEAFF.

The V gene is TRBV7-3, the J gene TRBJ2-7, with D unresolved. The CDR3 spans 13 residues. V lost 4 bases and J 2 bases, leaving 9 bases between the germline ends. The germline gives CDR1 SGHTA, CDR2 FQGTGA. The DNA of the CDR3 is TGTGCCAGCAGCTCAGAAGGCACCTACGAGCAGTACTTC. This translates into CASSSEGTYEQYF.

The CDR3 bases are TGTGCCAGCAGTGAGGGGGCAGGGTCGGGCATTCAGTACTTC. This encodes CASSEGAGSGIQYF. This chain connects TRBV6-4 to TRBJ2-4, with D maybe TRBD1 (6 bases). Germline CDR1 reads MRHNA; CDR2 reads SNTAGT. The CDR3 is made up of 14 amino acids. Trimming took 3 bases from V and 9 from J, leaving 15 bases between them.

This clonotype was counted a single time. The chain has TRBV9 and TRBJ2-3; the D gene could be TRBD1 or TRBD2 (5 bases each). Trimming stripped 4 bases from V and 3 bases from J, with 15 bases between. Looked up from germline, CDR1 is SGDLS and CDR2 is YYNGEE. The CDR3 is made up of 15 amino acids. CDR3 DNA sequence: TGTGCCAGCAGCTCTCGGGGCCGGGCAACAGATACGCAGTATTTT. This codes for CASSSRGRATDTQYF.

This chain links TRBV25-1 with TRBJ1-6; perhaps TRBD1 as D (5 bases). Germline V gene lookup returns CDR1 MGHDK and CDR2 SYGVNS. Trimming took 8 bases from V and 9 from J, leaving 14 bases between them. The CDR3 runs 13 residues. CDR3: CASRQTGGSPLHF. In DNA form, the CDR3 reads TGTGCCAGCCGGCAAACGGGGGGTTCACCCCTCCACTTT.

This clonotype was seen at least ten times. The chain carries TRBV6-2 or TRBV6-3 and TRBJ2-7, with 7 bases fitting TRBD2. This CDR3 has 14 amino acids. Germline V gives CDR1 MNHEY, CDR2 SVGEGT. Germline trimming cut 6 bases from V and 3 bases from J; bases unmatched to any gene: 8. The CDR3, as DNA: TGTGCCAGCAGAAGAAGCGGCGGGGGCTACGAGCAGTACTTC. Translating gives CASRRSGGGYEQYF.

Concerning this clonotype: This may arise from a read error, as a much more abundant clone is one base away. J is TRBJ2-5 and V is TRBV3-1; tentative D call: TRBD2 (6 bases). The CDR3 covers 14 residues. Trimming cost V 4 bases and J 0 bases, with 9 bases left between them. Per the germline V gene, CDR1 is LGHDT and CDR2 is YNNKEL (reference sequence). The CDR3 region is CASSRGDYQETQYF. DNA of the CDR3: TGTGCCAGCAGCCGTGGGGACTACCAAGAGACCCAGTACTTC.

CDR3 in amino acids: CASSHNTQTGVTLPEAFF. The CDR3, as DNA: TGTGCCAGCAGCCACAATACCCAGACAGGGGTAACGCTGCCTGAAGCTTTCTTT. V usage is TRBV5-5 and J usage is TRBJ1-1; TRBD1 agrees at 8 bases. Germline V CDR1 and CDR2: SGHKS, YYEKEE (reference sequence). The CDR3 loop spans 18 amino acids. V lost 4 bases, J lost 6 bases, and 20 bases stayed unmatched.

The chain couples TRBV5-1 to TRBJ2-3; D remains ambiguous. The CDR3 is 15 residues long. Deletions cut 4 bases from V and 2 bases from J, with 14 bases between. Germline V lookup: CDR1 SGHRS, CDR2 YFSETQ. CDR3 loop: CASSRIDPDTDTQYF. The CDR3 DNA follows: TGCGCCAGCAGCCGGATAGACCCTGACACAGATACGCAGTATTTT.

The chain is built from TRBV11-2 and TRBJ2-1, with D possibly matching TRBD1 (7 bases). CDR3 length: 12 amino acids. In germline, CDR1 is SGHAT, CDR2 FQNNGV. Trimming removed 0 bases from V and 15 bases from J, with 12 bases in between. The CDR3 here is CASSLDIQGGFF. Written as DNA, the CDR3 is TGTGCCAGCAGCTTAGATATCCAGGGGGGGTTCTTC.

This clonotype was recorded a few times. The J gene is TRBJ2-3, the V gene TRBV10-3, with a possible D match to TRBD1 (6 bases). The length of the CDR3 is 16 residues. From germline, CDR1 is ENHRY and CDR2 SYGVKD. Trimming cost V 4 bases and J 0 bases, with 14 bases left between them. The CDR3 protein is CAISAQGPTSTDTQYF. The CDR3 DNA is TGTGCCATCAGTGCGCAGGGGCCTACTAGCACAGATACGCAGTATTTT.

V gene TRBV14 combines with J gene TRBJ2-4; 15 positions match TRBD2. The CDR3 totals 17 residues. The junction had 10 bases not matched to a gene; V was cut back by 0 bases and J by 13 bases. Per the germline V gene, CDR1 is SGHDN and CDR2 is FVKESK. The CDR3 sequence is CASSQDLGLAGGMEQYF. The CDR3 coding sequence is TGTGCCAGCAGCCAAGATTTGGGACTAGCGGGAGGCATGGAGCAGTACTTC.

This clonotype has a handful of counts. The chain has TRBV10-3 and TRBJ2-5; 10 nucleotides agree with TRBD1. The junction had 7 bases not matched to a gene; V was cut back by 5 bases and J by 4 bases. There are 15 residues in the CDR3. Germline assignment: CDR1 ENHRY and CDR2 SYGVKD. Written as DNA, the CDR3 is TGTGCCATCAGTTCCGCCGGGACAGGGGTAGAGACCCAGTACTTC. Protein: CAISSAGTGVETQYF.

The chain joins TRBV11-2 to TRBJ1-1; D not certain. Trimming removed 5 bases from V and 2 bases from J, with 9 bases in between. This CDR3 contains 13 residues. Germline lookup yields CDR1 SGHAT and CDR2 FQNNGV. The CDR3 loop is CASSPLVNTEAFF. The CDR3 coding sequence is TGTGCCAGCAGCCCCCTCGTTAACACTGAAGCTTTCTTT.

This sequence joins TRBV5-1 and TRBJ2-1; D gene ambiguous. Germline V lookup: CDR1 SGHRS, CDR2 YFSETQ. The CDR3 loop spans 17 amino acids. V lost 4 bases and J 0 bases, leaving 17 bases between the germline ends. This CDR3 is CASSGGRRLSSYNEQFF. DNA for the CDR3: TGCGCCAGCAGCGGTGGCAGGAGATTAAGCTCCTACAATGAGCAGTTCTTC.

The chain combines TRBV27 with TRBJ1-4; the D is unclear. The CDR3 has 18 amino acids. The V and J ends lost 6 bases and 3 bases respectively, with 23 bases between them. Germline V gene sequence: CDR1 MNHEY, CDR2 SMNVEV (reference sequence). The CDR3 nucleotides are TGTGCCAGCAGCCCAATCGTAACACCAGATAGGGCTAATGAAAAACTGTTTTTT. Protein product: CASSPIVTPDRANEKLFF.

The rearrangement joins TRBV7-2 to TRBJ2-7, with 7 nucleotides matching TRBD2. The CDR3 runs 14 residues. Germline CDR1 reads SGHTA; CDR2 reads FQGNSA. V was clipped by 5 bases and J by 5 bases; unmatched bases: 9. CDR3 nucleotides: TGTGCCAGCAGCAAAGGGACTAACCCAAACGAGCAGTACTTC. It yields the protein CASSKGTNPNEQYF.

The genes are TRBV3-1 and TRBJ2-1, with TRBD2 matching 8 bases. Germline-derived CDR1 and CDR2 are LGHDT and YNNKEL (reference sequence). Trimming cost V 8 bases and J 9 bases; bases outside gene matches: 15. The CDR3 has 15 amino acids. The CDR3 loop reads CASPAGGSLIGEQFF. The DNA for the CDR3 is TGTGCCAGCCCCGCGGGAGGTTCATTGATCGGTGAGCAGTTCTTC.

This clonotype came up a few times. This chain connects TRBV9 to TRBJ2-5; 10 bases line up with TRBD1. Germline trimming cut 2 bases from V and 5 bases from J; bases unmatched to any gene: 9. CDR3 size: 16 residues. CDR1 is SGDLS, CDR2 YYNGEE, per germline. The CDR3: CASSVLMGQGLETQYF. The CDR3 DNA reads as TGTGCCAGCAGCGTTCTGATGGGACAGGGGTTGGAGACCCAGTACTTC.

This clonotype showed up just a few times. V is TRBV12-3 or TRBV12-4 and J is TRBJ2-3, with D perhaps TRBD1 (5 bases). This CDR3 has 12 residues. The V end lost 7 bases, the J end lost 6 bases, and 11 bases lay between the germline ends. In DNA form, the CDR3 reads TGTGCCAGCACCCCTCAGGGCGATACGCAGTATTTT. Residues: CASTPQGDTQYF.

Points on this clonotype: One end of the junction fails to match germline, which may point to a read error. The chain recombines TRBV7-9 with TRBJ2-1, with D possibly being TRBD2 (5 bases). Germline CDR1 and CDR2: SEHNR and FQNEAQ (reference sequence). The length of the CDR3 is 14 residues. In nucleotides, the CDR3 is TGTGCCAGCAGCCCTGGGCGGGCCCCCGGTGAGCCGTTCTTC. Protein product: CASSPGRAPGEPFF.

J is TRBJ1-5 and V is TRBV10-3; D unresolved. Germline lookup yields CDR1 ENHRY and CDR2 SYGVKD. The CDR3 consists of 13 residues. The V and J ends lost 4 bases and 2 bases respectively, with 6 bases between them. CDR3 in amino acids: CAISGSGNQPQHF. DNA for the CDR3: TGTGCCATCAGTGGGTCCGGCAATCAGCCCCAGCATTTT.

This clonotype was detected a few times. The rearrangement uses TRBV24-1 and TRBJ2-1, with a possible D match to TRBD1 (6 bases). Trimming took off 4 bases at V and 11 bases at J, with 14 bases between the two ends. This CDR3 comprises 13 residues. The germline gives CDR1 KGHDR, CDR2 SFDVKD. In DNA form, the CDR3 reads TGTGCCACCAGTGAGGCGACAGGTCTTCAGCAGTTCTTC. This sequence encodes CATSEATGLQQFF.

With regard to this clonotype: A read error may account for a junction end that differs from germline. The chain has TRBV2 and TRBJ2-7; possibly TRBD1 for D (5 bases). Germline V gives CDR1 SNHLY, CDR2 FYNNEI. This CDR3 is built from 15 residues. CDR3 sequence: CASRQGTTVTYEQYF. In nucleotides, the CDR3 is TGTGCCAGCAGGCAAGGCACGACAGTCACCTATGAGCAGTACTTC.

The chain couples TRBV12-3 or TRBV12-4 to TRBJ2-2, with 8 nucleotides matching TRBD1. The V gene end was trimmed by 6 bases and the J gene end by 6 bases; junction bases not matched to a gene: 6. The CDR3 is made up of 14 amino acids. CDR3 DNA: TGTGCCAGCAGCTGGACAGGGATCGCCGGGGAGCTGTTTTTT. Protein product: CASSWTGIAGELFF.

This clonotype was counted at least ten times. J is TRBJ2-4 and V is TRBV6-6; D perhaps matches TRBD1 (6 bases). The germline V gene encodes CDR1 MNHNY and CDR2 SVGAGI (reference sequence). Between the trimmed V and J ends, which lost 10 bases and 1 base, there was a span of 20 bases. The CDR3 is 16 residues long. DNA for the CDR3: TGTGCCACCACAACCCAGGGGAACCAGGCCAAAAACATTCAGTACTTC. This encodes CATTTQGNQAKNIQYF.